The rows below give T cell receptor beta chains drawn from one sample of a study of T cells in Graves' hyperthyroidism and ophthalmopathy. TCRdb re-called the multiplex PCR reads with MiXCR, one entry per CDR3 protein. There are roughly 380,000 distinct CDR3 sequences in the sample; about 15% occur only once, and approximately 9.9% lies in the top ten. Sequencing was performed on blood. These receptors were collected from a woman in her fifties or sixties with Graves' hyperthyroidism. The CDR3 runs from the conserved cysteine through the conserved F or W. The D gene is left open where the match is weak. Clone size is given for some rows only: seen once, a few or many times, or a class if the clone is expanded.

J: TRBJ1-1
V: TRBV2
size: many
D: .
DNA: TGTGCCAGCAGGGGAACCGAAGCTTTCTTT
CDR3: CASRGTEAFF

J: TRBJ2-7
V: TRBV30
size: many
D: .
DNA: TGTGCCTGGAGTGTTGGCGGCGCCTACGAGCAGTACTTC
CDR3: CAWSVGGAYEQYF

J: TRBJ2-5
V: TRBV5-1
size: many
D: .
DNA: TGCGCCAGCAGCTTGACGGGGATTGAGACCCAGTACTTC
CDR3: CASSLTGIETQYF

J: TRBJ2-5
V: TRBV15
size: many
D: TRBD2
DNA: TGTGCCACCAGCAGTACCCCCCCAGGGCTAGCGGGAGTGGAGACCCAGTACTTC
CDR3: CATSSTPPGLAGVETQYF

J: TRBJ2-7
V: TRBV12-3/TRBV12-4
size: many
D: .
DNA: TGTGCCAGCAGTTTAGCGAGGCGCTCCTACGAGCAGTACTTC
CDR3: CASSLARRSYEQYF

J: TRBJ1-6
V: TRBV7-9
size: many
D: .
DNA: TGTGCCAGCAGCTTAAGCCATGGACAGATTAATTCACCCCTCCACTTT
CDR3: CASSLSHGQINSPLHF

J: TRBJ2-2
V: TRBV7-2
size: many
D: TRBD1
DNA: TGTGCCAGCAGCAGACAGGGGGACGGGGAGCTGTTTTTT
CDR3: CASSRQGDGELFF

J: TRBJ2-5
V: TRBV29-1
size: .
D: .
DNA: TGCAGCGTAAGGGGGTCCGGCAAAGAGACCCAGTACTTC
CDR3: CSVRGSGKETQYF

J: TRBJ2-3
V: TRBV20-1
size: many
D: TRBD2
DNA: TGCTCTTCCCTGGGGCTAGCGGCCACAGATACGCAGTATTTT
CDR3: CSSLGLAATDTQYF

J: TRBJ1-1
V: TRBV12-3/TRBV12-4
size: few
D: .
DNA: TGTGCCAGCAGTTTAGAAGTAGGCACTGAAGCTTTCTTT
CDR3: CASSLEVGTEAFF

J: TRBJ1-1
V: TRBV20-1
size: many
D: TRBD1
DNA: TGCAGTGCTAGGGGACAGAGTAACACTGAAGCTTTCTTT
CDR3: CSARGQSNTEAFF

J: TRBJ2-1
V: TRBV11-2
size: many
D: TRBD2
DNA: TGTGCCAGCAGTAACAGGGGTAGCGGGAGAGGAAGGTCCTACAATGAGCAGTTCTTC
CDR3: CASSNRGSGRGRSYNEQFF

J: TRBJ2-7
V: TRBV11-2
size: .
D: TRBD1
DNA: TGTGCCAGCAGCCCGCTGACAGGGTCGTATTACGAGCAGTACTTC
CDR3: CASSPLTGSYYEQYF

J: TRBJ2-1
V: TRBV11-2
size: .
D: TRBD2
DNA: TGTGCCAGCAGCGGGACTAGCGGGAGAAGCCACAATGAGCAGTTCTTC
CDR3: CASSGTSGRSHNEQFF

J: TRBJ2-7
V: TRBV27
size: many
D: .
DNA: TGTGCCAGCAGTTTATCAGCGAGGCAGAGCTACGAGCAGTACTTC
CDR3: CASSLSARQSYEQYF

J: TRBJ1-5
V: TRBV28
size: many
D: .
DNA: TGTGCCAGCAGTTTTGGAAATAGCAATCAGCCCCAGCATTTT
CDR3: CASSFGNSNQPQHF

J: TRBJ2-1
V: TRBV6-1
size: many
D: .
DNA: TGTGCCAGCACTCGAAGGTGGGAGGGGGGGCAGTTCTTC
CDR3: CASTRRWEGGQFF

J: TRBJ2-7
V: TRBV3-1
size: many
D: .
DNA: TGTGCCAGCAGCCAAGATCCCGCCACAACGTACCTCGAGCAGTACTTC
CDR3: CASSQDPATTYLEQYF

J: TRBJ2-7
V: TRBV6-2/TRBV6-3
size: few
D: .
DNA: TGTGCCAGCAGTTACTTAACCCCTGCCTCCTACGAGCAGTACTTC
CDR3: CASSYLTPASYEQYF

J: TRBJ2-1
V: TRBV30
size: many
D: .
DNA: TGTGCCTGGAACCCAGGGGAGGTCGATGAGCAGTTCTTC
CDR3: CAWNPGEVDEQFF

J: TRBJ1-1
V: TRBV20-1
size: many
D: TRBD1
DNA: TGCAGTGCTAGAGGAGGGACAGGGGATACTGAAGCTTTCTTT
CDR3: CSARGGTGDTEAFF

J: TRBJ2-3
V: TRBV12-3/TRBV12-4
size: .
D: TRBD2
DNA: TGTGCCAGCTCCCCTAAATGGCGGACTAGCGGGAGCACAGATACGCAGTATTTT
CDR3: CASSPKWRTSGSTDTQYF

J: TRBJ2-3
V: TRBV11-2
size: few
D: .
DNA: TGTGCCAGTAGTATAGATGAGTGGACAGATACGCAGTATTTT
CDR3: CASSIDEWTDTQYF

J: TRBJ1-5
V: TRBV19
size: .
D: TRBD1
DNA: TGTGCCAGTAGTACCCGGACCGGGACAGGGGATCAGCCCCAGCATTTT
CDR3: CASSTRTGTGDQPQHF

J: TRBJ2-1
V: TRBV15
size: few
D: TRBD2
DNA: TGTGCCACCAGCAGGGGACTAGTCAATGAGCAGTTCTTC
CDR3: CATSRGLVNEQFF

J: TRBJ1-1
V: TRBV10-3
size: few
D: .
DNA: TGTGCCATCAGTGAGATAACGGGACATTCGCAGATGAACACTGAAGCTTTCTTT
CDR3: CAISEITGHSQMNTEAFF

J: TRBJ2-7
V: TRBV7-9
size: many
D: TRBD1
DNA: TGTGCCAGCAGCGCACGACAGGGGGGCTACGAGCAGTACTTC
CDR3: CASSARQGGYEQYF

J: TRBJ2-5
V: TRBV2
size: many
D: TRBD1
DNA: TGTGCCAGCAGGAGCTCCGGGACAGTCAAGACCCAGTACTTC
CDR3: CASRSSGTVKTQYF

J: TRBJ2-2
V: TRBV5-1
size: few
D: .
DNA: TGCGCCAGCAGCTTGTGGAGGACCTTGAACACCGGGGAGCTGTTTTTT
CDR3: CASSLWRTLNTGELFF

J: TRBJ1-1
V: TRBV11-3
size: many
D: .
DNA: TGTGCCAGCAGCTTAGATCAGCGAGGCACTGAAGCTTTCTTT
CDR3: CASSLDQRGTEAFF

J: TRBJ2-2
V: TRBV3-1
size: many
D: .
DNA: TGTGCCAGCAGCCAAGACCTAGGACAGAACACCGGGGAGCTGTTTTTT
CDR3: CASSQDLGQNTGELFF

J: TRBJ1-3
V: TRBV6-2/TRBV6-3
size: few
D: .
DNA: TGTGCCAGCAAAGCAGGCCACTCTGGAAACACCATATATTTT
CDR3: CASKAGHSGNTIYF

J: TRBJ2-3
V: TRBV2
size: many
D: TRBD2
DNA: TGTGCCAGCAGTGACCAAGCGGGGTCATTAGCAGATACGCAGTATTTT
CDR3: CASSDQAGSLADTQYF

J: TRBJ2-3
V: TRBV7-9
size: many
D: .
DNA: TGTGCCAGCAGCTCCGGAGGGAGAGCGACAGATACGCAGTATTTT
CDR3: CASSSGGRATDTQYF

J: TRBJ1-4
V: TRBV2
size: many
D: .
DNA: TGTGCCAGCAAGCCAGGGAGTGAAAAACTGTTTTTT
CDR3: CASKPGSEKLFF

J: TRBJ1-5
V: TRBV6-1
size: few
D: .
DNA: TGTGCCAGCACAGCCGGGGGCAATCAGCCCCAGCATTTT
CDR3: CASTAGGNQPQHF

J: TRBJ1-3
V: TRBV12-3/TRBV12-4
size: many
D: .
DNA: TGTGCCAGCAGCTCGAACGGTGGAAACACCATATATTTT
CDR3: CASSSNGGNTIYF

J: TRBJ2-7
V: TRBV27
size: many
D: TRBD2
DNA: TGTGCCAGCAGTTTCCCCCGCGGGAGGACGTACGAGCAGTACTTC
CDR3: CASSFPRGRTYEQYF

J: TRBJ2-2
V: TRBV14
size: .
D: .
DNA: TGTGCCAGCAGCCAAGGCAGGGCCAGCGGGGAGCTGTTTTTT
CDR3: CASSQGRASGELFF

J: TRBJ2-1
V: TRBV7-9
size: few
D: TRBD2
DNA: TGTGCCAGCAGCTTTGAAGCGGGAGGATTTGAGCAGTTCTTC
CDR3: CASSFEAGGFEQFF

J: TRBJ2-1
V: TRBV7-9
size: many
D: TRBD2
DNA: TGTGCCAGCAGCCCGCATGGACTAGCGGGAGGATACAATGAGCAGTTCTTC
CDR3: CASSPHGLAGGYNEQFF

J: TRBJ1-5
V: TRBV30
size: many
D: .
DNA: TGTGCCTGGACGGAGGGTCCTCATCAGCCCCAGCATTTT
CDR3: CAWTEGPHQPQHF

J: TRBJ2-7
V: TRBV11-2
size: .
D: TRBD2
DNA: TGTGCCAGCAGCCTACGAGGACTAGCGGGAGTCCCCGGGCTGGGCGAGCAGTACTTC
CDR3: CASSLRGLAGVPGLGEQYF

J: TRBJ2-1
V: TRBV5-1
size: .
D: TRBD2
DNA: TGCGCCAGCAGCTTGGCCCCGACTAGCGGGAGGGAGGGTGAGCAGTTCTTC
CDR3: CASSLAPTSGREGEQFF

J: TRBJ2-1
V: TRBV5-1
size: many
D: .
DNA: TGCGCCAGCAGCTTTCCGGGAGTCGATGAGCAGTTCTTC
CDR3: CASSFPGVDEQFF

J: TRBJ2-3
V: TRBV20-1
size: many
D: TRBD2
DNA: TGCACCGTGGCGGGAGGTGGAGATACGCAGTATTTT
CDR3: CTVAGGGDTQYF

J: TRBJ2-2
V: TRBV12-3/TRBV12-4
size: .
D: .
DNA: TGTGCCAGCAGTTTGGCCGGGCCGGGCGGGGAGCTGTTTTTT
CDR3: CASSLAGPGGELFF

J: TRBJ2-5
V: TRBV28
size: many
D: .
DNA: TGTGCCAGCAGCCAGACTAGAGGGGAGTACTTC
CDR3: CASSQTRGEYF

J: TRBJ2-5
V: TRBV18
size: many
D: TRBD1
DNA: TGTGCCAGCGCGTGGACAGGGGGATCAGAGACCCAGTACTTC
CDR3: CASAWTGGSETQYF

J: TRBJ2-5
V: TRBV19
size: many
D: TRBD2
DNA: TGTGCCAGTAGTTCCCGCTGGACTAGCGGGAGGGAAAGTGAGACCCAGTACTTC
CDR3: CASSSRWTSGRESETQYF